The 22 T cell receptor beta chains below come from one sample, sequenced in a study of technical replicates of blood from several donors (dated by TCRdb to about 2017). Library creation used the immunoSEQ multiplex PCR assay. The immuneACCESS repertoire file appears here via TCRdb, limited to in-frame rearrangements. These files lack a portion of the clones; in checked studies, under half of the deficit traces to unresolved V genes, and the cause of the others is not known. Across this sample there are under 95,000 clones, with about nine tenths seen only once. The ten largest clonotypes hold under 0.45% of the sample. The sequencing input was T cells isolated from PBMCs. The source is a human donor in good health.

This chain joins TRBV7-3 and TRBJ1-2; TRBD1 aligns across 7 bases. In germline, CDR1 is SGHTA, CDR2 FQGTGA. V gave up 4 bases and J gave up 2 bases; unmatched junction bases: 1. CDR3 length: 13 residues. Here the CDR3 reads CASSSTGNYGYTF. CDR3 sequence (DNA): TGTGCCAGCAGCTCGACAGGGAACTATGGCTACACCTTC.

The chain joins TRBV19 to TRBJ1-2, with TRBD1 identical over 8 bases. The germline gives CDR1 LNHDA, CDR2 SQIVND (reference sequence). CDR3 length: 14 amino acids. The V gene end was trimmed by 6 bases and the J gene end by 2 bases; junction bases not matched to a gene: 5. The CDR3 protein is CASSRGQGNYGYTF. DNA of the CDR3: TGTGCCAGTAGCCGCGGACAGGGAAACTATGGCTACACCTTC.

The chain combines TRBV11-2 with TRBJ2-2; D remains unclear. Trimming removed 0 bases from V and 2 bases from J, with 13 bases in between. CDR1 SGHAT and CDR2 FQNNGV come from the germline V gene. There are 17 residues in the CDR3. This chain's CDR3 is CASSLDLVAINTGELFF. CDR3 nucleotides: TGTGCCAGCAGCTTAGATCTAGTGGCGATCAACACCGGGGAGCTGTTTTTT. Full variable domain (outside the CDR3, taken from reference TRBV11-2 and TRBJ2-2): EAGVAQSPRYKIIEKRQSVAFWCNPISGHATLYWYQQILGQGPKLLIQFQNNGVVDDSQLPKDRFSAERLKGVDSTLKIQPAKLEDSAVYLCASSLDLVAINTGELFFGEGSRLTVL.

The CDR3 protein is CASSYQGSGYGYTF. The CDR3, as DNA: TGTGCCAGCAGTTACCAGGGTTCGGGCTATGGCTACACCTTC. The genes are TRBV28 and TRBJ1-2, with D perhaps TRBD1 (5 bases). This CDR3 region has 14 residues. Germline V gene sequence: CDR1 MDHEN, CDR2 SYDVKM. V was trimmed by 4 bases and J by 4 bases, leaving 13 bases between them.

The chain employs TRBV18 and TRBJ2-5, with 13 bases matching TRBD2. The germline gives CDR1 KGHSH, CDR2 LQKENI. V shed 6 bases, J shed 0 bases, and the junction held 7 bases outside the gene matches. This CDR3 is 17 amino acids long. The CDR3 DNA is TGTGCCAGCTCCCTAGGACTAGCGGGAGTGTACCAAGAGACCCAGTACTTC. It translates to CASSLGLAGVYQETQYF. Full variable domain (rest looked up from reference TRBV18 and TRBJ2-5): NAGVMQNPRHLVRRRGQEARLRCSPMKGHSHVYWYRQLPEEGLKFMVYLQKENIIDESGMPKERFSAEFPKEGPSILRIQQVVRGDSAAYFCASSLGLAGVYQETQYFGPGTRLLVL.

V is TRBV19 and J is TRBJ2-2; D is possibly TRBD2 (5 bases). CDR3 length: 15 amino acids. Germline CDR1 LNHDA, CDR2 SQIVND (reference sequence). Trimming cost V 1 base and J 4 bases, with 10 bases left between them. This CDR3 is CASSIVPGITGELFF. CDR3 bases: TGTGCCAGTAGTATAGTACCCGGGATCACCGGGGAGCTGTTTTTT.

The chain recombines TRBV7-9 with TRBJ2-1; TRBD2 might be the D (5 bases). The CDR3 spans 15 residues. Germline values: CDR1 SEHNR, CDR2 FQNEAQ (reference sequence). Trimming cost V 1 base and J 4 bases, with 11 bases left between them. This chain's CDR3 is CASSLGTGDYNEQFF. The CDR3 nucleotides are TGTGCCAGCAGCTTAGGGACTGGAGATTACAATGAGCAGTTCTTC.

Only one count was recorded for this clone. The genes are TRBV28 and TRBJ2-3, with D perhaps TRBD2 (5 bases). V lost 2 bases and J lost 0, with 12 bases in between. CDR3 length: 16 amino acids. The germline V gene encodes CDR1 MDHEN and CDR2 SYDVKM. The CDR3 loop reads CASSLIGRTSTDTQYF. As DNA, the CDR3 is TGTGCCAGCAGTTTAATCGGTAGGACTAGCACAGATACGCAGTATTTT.

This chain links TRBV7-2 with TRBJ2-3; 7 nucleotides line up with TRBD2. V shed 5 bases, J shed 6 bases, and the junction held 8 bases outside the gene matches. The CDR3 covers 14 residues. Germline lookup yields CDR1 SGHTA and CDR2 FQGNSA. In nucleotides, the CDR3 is TGTGCCAGCAGCATTGGACTAGTGGTGGATACGCAGTATTTT. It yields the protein CASSIGLVVDTQYF.

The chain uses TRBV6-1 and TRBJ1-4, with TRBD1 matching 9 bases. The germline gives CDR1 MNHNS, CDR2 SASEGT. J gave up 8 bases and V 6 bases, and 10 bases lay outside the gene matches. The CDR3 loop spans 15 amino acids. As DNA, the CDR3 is TGTGCCAGCAGAAAATCCTGGACAGGGGCGGAAAAACTGTTTTTT. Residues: CASRKSWTGAEKLFF.

The CDR3 bases are TGTGCCAGCAGCCCGGACAGATACCAAGAGACCCAGTACTTC. Encoded protein: CASSPDRYQETQYF. The chain carries TRBV7-2 and TRBJ2-5, with D possibly matching TRBD1 (6 bases). The ends were cut back, 5 bases at V and 0 bases at J, with 10 bases in the middle. The V gene's germline CDR1 is SGHTA and CDR2 FQGNSA. This CDR3 contains 14 residues.

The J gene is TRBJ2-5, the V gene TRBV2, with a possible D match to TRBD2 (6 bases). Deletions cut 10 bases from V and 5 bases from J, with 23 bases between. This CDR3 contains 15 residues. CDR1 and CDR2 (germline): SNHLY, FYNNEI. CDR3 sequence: CAIQAGTGPRETQYF. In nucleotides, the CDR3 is TGTGCCATCCAAGCCGGGACTGGGCCCAGGGAGACCCAGTACTTC.

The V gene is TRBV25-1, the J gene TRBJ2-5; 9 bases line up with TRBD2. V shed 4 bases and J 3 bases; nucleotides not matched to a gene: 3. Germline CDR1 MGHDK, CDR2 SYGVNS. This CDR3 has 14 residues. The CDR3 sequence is CASSALAGEETQYF. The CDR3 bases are TGTGCCAGCAGTGCACTAGCGGGTGAAGAGACCCAGTACTTC. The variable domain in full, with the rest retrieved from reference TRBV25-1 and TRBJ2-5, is EADIYQTPRYLVIGTGKKITLECSQTMGHDKMYWYQQDPGMELHLIHYSYGVNSTEKGDLSSESTVSRIRTEHFPLTLESARPSHTSQYLCASSALAGEETQYFGPGTRLLVL.

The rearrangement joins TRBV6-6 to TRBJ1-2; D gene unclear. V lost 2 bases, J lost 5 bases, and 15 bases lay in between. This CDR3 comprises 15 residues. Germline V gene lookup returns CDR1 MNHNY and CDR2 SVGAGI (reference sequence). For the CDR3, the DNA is TGTGCCAGCAGTTACCCGAGAAAAAGCGGATATGGCTACACCTTC. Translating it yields CASSYPRKSGYGYTF.

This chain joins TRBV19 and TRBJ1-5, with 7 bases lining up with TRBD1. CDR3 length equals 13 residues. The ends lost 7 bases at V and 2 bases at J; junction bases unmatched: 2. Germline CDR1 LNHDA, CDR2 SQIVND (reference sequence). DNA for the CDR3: TGTGCCAGTAACCAGGGGGGCAATCAGCCCCAGCATTTT. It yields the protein CASNQGGNQPQHF.

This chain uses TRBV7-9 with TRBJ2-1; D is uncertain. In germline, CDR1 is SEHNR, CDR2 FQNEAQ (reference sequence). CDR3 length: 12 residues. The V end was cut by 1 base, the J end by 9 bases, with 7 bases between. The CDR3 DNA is TGTGCCAGCAGCTTAGATCTTAGTGAGCAGTTCTTC. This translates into CASSLDLSEQFF.

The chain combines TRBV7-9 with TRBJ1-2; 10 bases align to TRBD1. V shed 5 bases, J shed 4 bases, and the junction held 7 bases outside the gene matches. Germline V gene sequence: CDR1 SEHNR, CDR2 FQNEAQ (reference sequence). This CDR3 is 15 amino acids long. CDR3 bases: TGTGCCAGCAGCCTCGGGACAGGGGTTAGCTATGGCTACACCTTC. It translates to CASSLGTGVSYGYTF.

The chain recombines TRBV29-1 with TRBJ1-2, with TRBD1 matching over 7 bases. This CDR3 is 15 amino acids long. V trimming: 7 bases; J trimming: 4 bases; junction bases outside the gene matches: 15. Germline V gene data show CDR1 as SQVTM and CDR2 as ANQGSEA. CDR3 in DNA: TGCAGCGGGGGACAACTGGGGGACAGCCCCTATGGCTACACCTTC. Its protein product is CSGGQLGDSPYGYTF.

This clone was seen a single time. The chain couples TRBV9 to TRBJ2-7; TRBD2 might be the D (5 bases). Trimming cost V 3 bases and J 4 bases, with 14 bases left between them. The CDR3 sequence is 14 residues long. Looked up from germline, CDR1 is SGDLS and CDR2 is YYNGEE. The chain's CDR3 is CASSATGELYEQYF. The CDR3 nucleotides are TGTGCCAGCAGCGCCACCGGGGAATTATACGAGCAGTACTTC. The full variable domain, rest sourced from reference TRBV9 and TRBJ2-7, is DSGVTQTPKHLITATGQRVTLRCSPRSGDLSVYWYQQSLDQGLQFLIQYYNGEERAKGNILERFSAQQFPDLHSELNLSSLELGDSALYFCASSATGELYEQYFGPGTRLTVT.

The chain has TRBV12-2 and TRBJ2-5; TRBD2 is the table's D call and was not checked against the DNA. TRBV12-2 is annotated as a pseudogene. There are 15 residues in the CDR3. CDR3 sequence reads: CASRLVPGGTETQYF. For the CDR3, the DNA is TGTGCAAGTCGCTTAGTACCCGGCGGGACGGAGACCCAGTACTTC.

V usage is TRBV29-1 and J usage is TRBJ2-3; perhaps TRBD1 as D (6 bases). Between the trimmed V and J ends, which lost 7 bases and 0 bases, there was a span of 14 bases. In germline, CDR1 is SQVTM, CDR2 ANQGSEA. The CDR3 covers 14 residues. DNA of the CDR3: TGCAGCGCGGAAGCAGGGGATAGCACAGATACGCAGTATTTT. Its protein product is CSAEAGDSTDTQYF.

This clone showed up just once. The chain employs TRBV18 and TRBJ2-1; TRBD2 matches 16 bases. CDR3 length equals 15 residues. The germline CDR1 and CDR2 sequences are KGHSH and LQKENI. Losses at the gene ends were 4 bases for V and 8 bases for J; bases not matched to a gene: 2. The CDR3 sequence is CASSRGTSGRDEQFF. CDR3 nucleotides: TGTGCCAGCTCACGGGGGACTAGCGGGAGGGATGAGCAGTTCTTC.